The 7 T cell receptor beta chains presented below share a single source sample, sequenced in a study of blood T cell repertoires in COVID-19. Measured with immunoSEQ multiplex PCR; TCRdb has only the in-frame clones, and not every one. The sample records some 270,000 clones, approximately 83% being singletons. The sample comprised peripheral blood. Receptor source: a woman in her sixties or seventies with acute or convalescent COVID-19.

The genes are TRBV19 and TRBJ1-2; D gene ambiguous. The CDR3 consists of 17 residues. With 3 bases removed from V and 2 bases from J, the gap between germline ends came to 19 bases. Germline CDR1 reads LNHDA; CDR2 reads SQIVND (reference sequence). Here the CDR3 DNA reads TGTGCCAGTAGTATGGGAACGGCGAGGAGGGCGAACTATGGCTACACCTTC. Translation gives CASSMGTARRANYGYTF.

The chain has TRBV7-2 and TRBJ2-7; TRBD2 is a possible D gene (6 bases). CDR3 length: 13 amino acids. Per the germline V gene, CDR1 is SGHTA and CDR2 is FQGNSA. With 7 bases removed from V and 0 bases from J, the gap between germline ends came to 10 bases. The CDR3 bases are TGTGCCAGCACACCGGGACTCTCCTACGAGCAGTACTTC. Amino acids: CASTPGLSYEQYF.

This clone showed up just a few times. CDR3 amino acids: CASSFFVSDEKLFF. Written as DNA, the CDR3 is TGCGCCAGCAGCTTTTTCGTCTCGGATGAAAAACTGTTTTTT. The gene calls are TRBV5-1 and TRBJ1-4; D gene uncertain. The CDR3 extends over 14 amino acids. CDR1 and CDR2 from the germline V gene are SGHRS and YFSETQ. V was shortened by 2 bases and J by 6 bases, with 11 bases between the two germline ends.

In DNA form, the CDR3 reads TGTGCCAGCAGCCTGGGACAGTTCTACGAGCAGTACTTC. It encodes CASSLGQFYEQYF. The chain has TRBV11-3 and TRBJ2-7, with 7 bases lining up with TRBD1. This CDR3 spans 13 amino acids. Germline V lookup: CDR1 SGHNT, CDR2 YENEEA. V trimming: 5 bases; J trimming: 3 bases; junction bases outside the gene matches: 4.

The CDR3 DNA sequence: TGTGCCAGCAGCGAGACCGGGGAGCTGTTTTTT. Residues: CASSETGELFF. This chain uses TRBV12-3 or TRBV12-4 with TRBJ2-2; D gene ambiguous. There are 11 residues in the CDR3. Trimming took 6 bases from V and 5 from J, leaving 4 bases between them.

The chain recombines TRBV2 with TRBJ1-1, with 8 nucleotides matching TRBD1. The CDR3 has 14 amino acids. With V trimmed by 5 bases and J by 0 bases, 2 bases remained unmatched. CDR1 is SNHLY and CDR2 is FYNNEI in the germline V gene. This CDR3 reads CASSRQGMNTEAFF. CDR3 sequence (DNA): TGTGCCAGCAGTCGACAGGGGATGAACACTGAAGCTTTCTTT.

This sequence joins TRBV19 and TRBJ1-5; no reliable D call. Trimming pared 10 bases from V and 0 bases from J, leaving 13 bases between. The CDR3 has 14 residues. From germline, CDR1 is LNHDA and CDR2 SQIVND (reference sequence). CDR3 nucleotide sequence: TGTGCCACCCAACCCAGAAGTAGCAATCAGCCCCAGCATTTT. This sequence encodes CATQPRSSNQPQHF.